This TCR beta chain came from a study of shared clonotypes between healthy human individuals. CDR1 is SQVTM and CDR2 is ANQGSEA in the germline V gene. With 2 bases clipped from V and 0 bases from J, the junction kept 4 bases outside the gene matches. The CDR3 sequence is 15 residues long. The assay was immunoSEQ multiplex PCR, and TCRdb's table has in-frame clones only and misses some. The sample contains 470,000 or so clones, 81% of which appear only once. The sample was PBMCs. The receptor was derived from a woman aged 40 to 55 in good health. Some clones in this sample may be carry-over from other donors' samples. J is TRBJ2-3 and V is TRBV29-1; 8 bases line up with TRBD2. The chain's CDR3 is CSVETSGSSTDTQYF. CDR3 bases: TGCAGCGTTGAAACTAGCGGATCTAGCACAGATACGCAGTATTTT.